Listed below are T cell receptor beta chains from one sample, sequenced in a study of T cells after yellow fever vaccination. TCRdb reprocessed the 5' RACE reads with MiXCR, giving one entry per CDR3 protein. This table has hundreds of thousands of distinct CDR3 sequences, 13% appearing once. Sample: PBMCs, taken on the day of the yellow fever booster vaccination. These receptors were collected from a young man who received the YFV17D yellow fever vaccine. Each CDR3 is given with its conserved first and last residue. Fields, in order: D gene, J gene, clone size, V gene, CDR3 DNA, CDR3 protein. A D gene is named only where the DNA matches it firmly. Only some rows state a clone size, as once, few, many or a class for expanded clones.

d_gene: NA
j_gene: TRBJ2-2
abundance: NA
v_gene: TRBV12-3/TRBV12-4
CDR3nt: TGTGCCAGCAGGGTGGGCAGGCTTAACACCGGGGAGCTGTTTTTT
CDR3aa: CASRVGRLNTGELFF

d_gene: NA
j_gene: TRBJ2-7
abundance: few
v_gene: TRBV5-1
CDR3nt: TGCGCCAGCAGCTTGGACCCTCTCTACGAGCAGTACTTC
CDR3aa: CASSLDPLYEQYF

d_gene: TRBD2
j_gene: TRBJ2-2
abundance: NA
v_gene: TRBV20-1
CDR3nt: TGCAGTGCTAGTCCCAGCGGGAGGGCCGGGGAGCTGTTTTTT
CDR3aa: CSASPSGRAGELFF

d_gene: TRBD1
j_gene: TRBJ1-3
abundance: NA
v_gene: TRBV12-3/TRBV12-4
CDR3nt: TGTGCCAGCAGTTCCTCCGGGACAGGGGCTGGAAACACCATATATTTT
CDR3aa: CASSSSGTGAGNTIYF

d_gene: NA
j_gene: TRBJ1-4
abundance: NA
v_gene: TRBV7-2
CDR3nt: TGTGCCAGCAGCGGGGGGGACACGTCCTTTTTT
CDR3aa: CASSGGDTSFF

d_gene: TRBD2
j_gene: TRBJ2-1
abundance: NA
v_gene: TRBV6-1
CDR3nt: TGTGCCAGCACCACAAGCGGGGTGTCCTACAATGAGCAGTTCTTC
CDR3aa: CASTTSGVSYNEQFF

d_gene: NA
j_gene: TRBJ1-2
abundance: once
v_gene: TRBV25-1
CDR3nt: TGTGCCAGCAGTGAATTTCTTGACTATGGCTACACCTTC
CDR3aa: CASSEFLDYGYTF

d_gene: NA
j_gene: TRBJ2-2
abundance: many
v_gene: TRBV14
CDR3nt: TGTGCCAGCAGCCAAGTTTACGGGGCCGGGGAGCTGTTTTTT
CDR3aa: CASSQVYGAGELFF

d_gene: NA
j_gene: TRBJ2-3
abundance: few
v_gene: TRBV2
CDR3nt: TGTGCCAGCAGTGAGCGCGGAACCACAGATACGCAGTATTTT
CDR3aa: CASSERGTTDTQYF

d_gene: NA
j_gene: TRBJ1-1
abundance: NA
v_gene: TRBV20-1
CDR3nt: TGCAGGCCAGAGGCCAGGAACACTGAAGCTTTCTTT
CDR3aa: CRPEARNTEAFF

d_gene: NA
j_gene: TRBJ2-7
abundance: NA
v_gene: TRBV15
CDR3nt: TGTGCCACCAGCAGAGATTACGGGGAAACCTACGAGCAGTACTTC
CDR3aa: CATSRDYGETYEQYF

d_gene: NA
j_gene: TRBJ2-1
abundance: NA
v_gene: TRBV4-3
CDR3nt: TGCGCCAGCAGCCAGGAGCTACTCAGTACTGAGCAGTTCTTC
CDR3aa: CASSQELLSTEQFF

d_gene: NA
j_gene: TRBJ1-1
abundance: few
v_gene: TRBV29-1
CDR3nt: TGCAGTGGTGGAGAGAACGTGAACACTGAAGCTTTCTTT
CDR3aa: CSGGENVNTEAFF

d_gene: TRBD2
j_gene: TRBJ2-1
abundance: few
v_gene: TRBV11-2
CDR3nt: TGTGCCAGCAGCTTAGAAGGGACTAGCGGCCTCGGTGAGCAGTTCTTC
CDR3aa: CASSLEGTSGLGEQFF

d_gene: NA
j_gene: TRBJ2-7
abundance: many
v_gene: TRBV5-1
CDR3nt: TGCGCCAGCAGCTGGCCCCGGGACTTTGGAGAGCAGTACTTC
CDR3aa: CASSWPRDFGEQYF

d_gene: TRBD2
j_gene: TRBJ2-3
abundance: few
v_gene: TRBV20-1
CDR3nt: TGCAGTGCTAGAAGCGGGGCTACAGATACGCAGTATTTT
CDR3aa: CSARSGATDTQYF

d_gene: TRBD1
j_gene: TRBJ1-2
abundance: few
v_gene: TRBV6-1
CDR3nt: TGTGCCAGCAGGGACGGACAGGGGGCAGGTTATGGCTACACCTTC
CDR3aa: CASRDGQGAGYGYTF

d_gene: TRBD2
j_gene: TRBJ2-1
abundance: NA
v_gene: TRBV28
CDR3nt: TGTGCCAGCAGTCACCTACTAGCGGAAACCTACAATGAGCAGTTCTTC
CDR3aa: CASSHLLAETYNEQFF

d_gene: NA
j_gene: TRBJ2-1
abundance: few
v_gene: TRBV7-8
CDR3nt: TGTGCCAGCAGCAGGGGACTGTACAATGAGCAGTTCTTC
CDR3aa: CASSRGLYNEQFF

d_gene: NA
j_gene: TRBJ2-3
abundance: few
v_gene: TRBV9
CDR3nt: TGTGCCAGCAGCGTAGCTCTAGATACGCAGTATTTT
CDR3aa: CASSVALDTQYF

d_gene: NA
j_gene: TRBJ2-3
abundance: once
v_gene: TRBV29-1
CDR3nt: TGCAGCGTTGATCCTGGAGGACGGCCCACAGATACGCAGTATTTT
CDR3aa: CSVDPGGRPTDTQYF

d_gene: NA
j_gene: TRBJ2-7
abundance: few
v_gene: TRBV12-3/TRBV12-4
CDR3nt: TGTGCCAGCAGTCCCAGTCGGGTCTCCTACGAGCAGTACTTC
CDR3aa: CASSPSRVSYEQYF

d_gene: TRBD1
j_gene: TRBJ2-7
abundance: many
v_gene: TRBV29-1
CDR3nt: TGCAGCGTGCGGGACAGGGACTACGAGCAGTACTTC
CDR3aa: CSVRDRDYEQYF

d_gene: NA
j_gene: TRBJ2-3
abundance: many
v_gene: TRBV19
CDR3nt: TGTGCCAGTAGTATCTTCGGGCCCGTCTCGCCAGATACGCAGTATTTT
CDR3aa: CASSIFGPVSPDTQYF

d_gene: TRBD2
j_gene: TRBJ2-3
abundance: NA
v_gene: TRBV20-1
CDR3nt: TGCAGTGCTTCCTCGTGGACTAGCGGAACAGATACGCAGTATTTT
CDR3aa: CSASSWTSGTDTQYF

d_gene: TRBD2
j_gene: TRBJ2-3
abundance: NA
v_gene: TRBV4-2
CDR3nt: TGTGCCAGCAGCCAAGCTGCGGGAGTCGGCACAGATACGCAGTATTTT
CDR3aa: CASSQAAGVGTDTQYF

d_gene: TRBD2
j_gene: TRBJ2-7
abundance: NA
v_gene: TRBV5-4
CDR3nt: TGTGCCAGCAGTTCAGTAGCGGGGAGCCTCTACGAGCAGTACTTC
CDR3aa: CASSSVAGSLYEQYF

d_gene: NA
j_gene: TRBJ2-7
abundance: few
v_gene: TRBV27
CDR3nt: TGTGCCAGCAGTTTCCAAAGTCCGGGCGAGCAGTACTTC
CDR3aa: CASSFQSPGEQYF

d_gene: TRBD1
j_gene: TRBJ1-2
abundance: few
v_gene: TRBV3-1
CDR3nt: TGTGCCAGCAGCTTGGACCGGGACAGGGGGCGCGGTGGCTACACCTTC
CDR3aa: CASSLDRDRGRGGYTF

d_gene: TRBD1
j_gene: TRBJ1-2
abundance: NA
v_gene: TRBV11-2
CDR3nt: TGTGCTAGCAGCGCCAACAGGGGCAACAGGGGCTACACCTTC
CDR3aa: CASSANRGNRGYTF

d_gene: NA
j_gene: TRBJ2-5
abundance: few
v_gene: TRBV4-3
CDR3nt: TGCGCCAGCAGCCAAACTAGCAAGGAGACCCAGTACTTC
CDR3aa: CASSQTSKETQYF

d_gene: NA
j_gene: TRBJ1-4
abundance: few
v_gene: TRBV19
CDR3nt: TGTGCCAGTAGTACCCTAAGGGGTGGTGTTGTTGAAAAACTGTTTTTT
CDR3aa: CASSTLRGGVVEKLFF

d_gene: NA
j_gene: TRBJ2-5
abundance: NA
v_gene: TRBV23-1
CDR3nt: TGCGCCAGCAGCCATATCCCCCAAGAGACCCAGTACTTC
CDR3aa: CASSHIPQETQYF

d_gene: NA
j_gene: TRBJ1-5
abundance: few
v_gene: TRBV27
CDR3nt: TGTGCCAGCAGTTTAGAGTATAGCAATCAGCCCCAGCATTTT
CDR3aa: CASSLEYSNQPQHF

d_gene: NA
j_gene: TRBJ1-1
abundance: few
v_gene: TRBV29-1
CDR3nt: TGCAGCGGGGGACGGGAAAATTCCCTTGGGGCTTTCTTT
CDR3aa: CSGGRENSLGAFF

d_gene: NA
j_gene: TRBJ2-3
abundance: NA
v_gene: TRBV7-9
CDR3nt: TGTGCCAGCAGCCTCCCGAGACTCGGTAGGGGTACGCAGTATTTT
CDR3aa: CASSLPRLGRGTQYF

d_gene: TRBD1
j_gene: TRBJ1-1
abundance: few
v_gene: TRBV20-1
CDR3nt: TGCAGTGCTAGGGGTCTTCCAGGGGGTAGGAACACTGAAGCTTTCTTT
CDR3aa: CSARGLPGGRNTEAFF

d_gene: TRBD2
j_gene: TRBJ2-1
abundance: NA
v_gene: TRBV28
CDR3nt: TGTGCCAGCGTAGCGGGAGGCTTTCACCATGAGCAGTTCTTC
CDR3aa: CASVAGGFHHEQFF

d_gene: NA
j_gene: TRBJ2-4
abundance: many
v_gene: TRBV6-2/TRBV6-3
CDR3nt: TGTGCCAGCGGGACCAAAAACATTCAGTACTTC
CDR3aa: CASGTKNIQYF

d_gene: TRBD1
j_gene: TRBJ2-2
abundance: NA
v_gene: TRBV5-1
CDR3nt: TGCGCCAGCAGCTTGATGGGACAGGGAACGGCCGGGGAGCTGTTTTTT
CDR3aa: CASSLMGQGTAGELFF